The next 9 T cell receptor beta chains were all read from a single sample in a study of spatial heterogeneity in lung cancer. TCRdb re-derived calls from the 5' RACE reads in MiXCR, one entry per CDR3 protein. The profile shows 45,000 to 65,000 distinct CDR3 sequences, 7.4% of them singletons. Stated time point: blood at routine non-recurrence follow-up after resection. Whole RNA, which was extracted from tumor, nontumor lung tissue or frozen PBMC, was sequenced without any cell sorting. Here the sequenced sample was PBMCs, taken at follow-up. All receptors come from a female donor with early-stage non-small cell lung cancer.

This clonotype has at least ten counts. CDR3 nucleotide sequence: TGCGCCAGCAGCCAAGTAGCGGGGGGGCTCAATGAGCAGTTCTTC. This codes for CASSQVAGGLNEQFF. The gene calls are TRBV4-1 and TRBJ2-1; 11 nucleotides line up with TRBD2. Germline CDR1 MGHRA, CDR2 YSYEKL. This CDR3 comprises 15 residues. Trimming removed 1 base from V and 6 bases from J; junction bases left unmatched: 2.

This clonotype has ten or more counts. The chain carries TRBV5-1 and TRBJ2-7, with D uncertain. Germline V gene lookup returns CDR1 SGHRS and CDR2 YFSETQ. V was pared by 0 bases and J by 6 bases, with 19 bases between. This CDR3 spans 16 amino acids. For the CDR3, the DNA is TGCGCCAGCAGCTTGGAGATGGGCACCCCTAGTAGCGAGCAGTACTTC. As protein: CASSLEMGTPSSEQYF.

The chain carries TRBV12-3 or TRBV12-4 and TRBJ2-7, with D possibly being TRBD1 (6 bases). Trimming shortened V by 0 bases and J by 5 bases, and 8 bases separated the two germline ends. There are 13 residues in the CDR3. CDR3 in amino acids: CASSLAGGHEQYF. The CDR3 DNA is TGTGCCAGCAGTTTAGCAGGGGGACACGAGCAGTACTTC.

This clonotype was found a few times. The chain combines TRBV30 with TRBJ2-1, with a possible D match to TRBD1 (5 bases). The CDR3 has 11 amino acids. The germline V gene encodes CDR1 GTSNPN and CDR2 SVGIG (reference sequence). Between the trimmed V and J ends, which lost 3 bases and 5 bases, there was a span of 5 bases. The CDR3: CAWSRDNEQFF. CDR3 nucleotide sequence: TGTGCCTGGAGCAGGGACAATGAGCAGTTCTTC.

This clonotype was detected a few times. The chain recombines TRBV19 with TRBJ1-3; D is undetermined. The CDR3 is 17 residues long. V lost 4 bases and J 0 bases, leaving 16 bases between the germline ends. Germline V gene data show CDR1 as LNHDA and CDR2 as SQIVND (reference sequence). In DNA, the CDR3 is TGTGCCAGTAGTAGGCGGGGTGAACGTCCCTCTGGAAACACCATATATTTT. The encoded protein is CASSRRGERPSGNTIYF.

CDR3 bases: TGCAGTGCTAGAGATTTTAGTGGCTATGGCTACACCTTC. It specifies CSARDFSGYGYTF. The chain is built from TRBV20-1 and TRBJ1-2; D ambiguous. The germline V gene has CDR1 DFQATT and CDR2 SNEGSKA (reference sequence). Trimming took 0 bases from V and 4 from J, leaving 9 bases between them. The CDR3 is 13 residues long.

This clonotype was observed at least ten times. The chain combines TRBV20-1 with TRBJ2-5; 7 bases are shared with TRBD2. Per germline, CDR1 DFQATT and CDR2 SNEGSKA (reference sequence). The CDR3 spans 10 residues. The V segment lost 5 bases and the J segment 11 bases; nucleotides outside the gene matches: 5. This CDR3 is CSAGGTTQYF. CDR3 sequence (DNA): TGCAGTGCTGGTGGGACTACGCAGTACTTC.

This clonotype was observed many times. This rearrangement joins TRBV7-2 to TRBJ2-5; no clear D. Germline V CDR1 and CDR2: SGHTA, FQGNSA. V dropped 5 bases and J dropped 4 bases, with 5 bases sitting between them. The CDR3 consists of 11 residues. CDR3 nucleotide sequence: TGTGCCAGCAGCCGCATAGAGACCCAGTACTTC. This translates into CASSRIETQYF.

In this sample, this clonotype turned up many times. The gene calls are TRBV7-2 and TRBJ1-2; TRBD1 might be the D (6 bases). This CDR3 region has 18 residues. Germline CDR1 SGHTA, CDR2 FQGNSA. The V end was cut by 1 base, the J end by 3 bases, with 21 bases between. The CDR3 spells CASSLDSGTRNAYYGYTF. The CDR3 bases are TGTGCCAGCAGCTTAGACAGTGGGACACGGAACGCGTACTATGGCTACACCTTC. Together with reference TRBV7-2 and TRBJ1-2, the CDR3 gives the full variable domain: GAGVSQSPSNKVTEKGKDVELRCDPISGHTALYWYRQSLGQGLEFLIYFQGNSAPDKSGLPSDRFSAERTGGSVSTLTIQRTQQEDSAVYLCASSLDSGTRNAYYGYTFGSGTRLTVV.